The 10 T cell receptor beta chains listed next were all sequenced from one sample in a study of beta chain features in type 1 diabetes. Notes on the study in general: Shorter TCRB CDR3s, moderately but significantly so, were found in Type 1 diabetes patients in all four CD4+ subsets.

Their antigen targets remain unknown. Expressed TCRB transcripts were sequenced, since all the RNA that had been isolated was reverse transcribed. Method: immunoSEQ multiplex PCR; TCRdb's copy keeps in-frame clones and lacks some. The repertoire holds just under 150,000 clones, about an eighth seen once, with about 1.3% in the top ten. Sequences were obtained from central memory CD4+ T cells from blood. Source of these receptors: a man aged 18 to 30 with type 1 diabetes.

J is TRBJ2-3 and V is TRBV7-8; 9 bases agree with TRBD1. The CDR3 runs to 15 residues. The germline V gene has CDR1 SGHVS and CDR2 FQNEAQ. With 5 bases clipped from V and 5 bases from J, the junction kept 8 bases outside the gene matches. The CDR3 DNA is TGTGCCAGCAGCCACCGGACAGGGGAGAAAGATACGCAGTATTTT. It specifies CASSHRTGEKDTQYF.

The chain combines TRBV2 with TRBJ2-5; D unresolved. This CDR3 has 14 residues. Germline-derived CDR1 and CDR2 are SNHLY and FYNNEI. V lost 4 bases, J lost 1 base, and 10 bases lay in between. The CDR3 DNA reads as TGTGCCAGCAGTGGCCGGGCCGGCCAAGAGACCCAGTACTTC. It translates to CASSGRAGQETQYF.

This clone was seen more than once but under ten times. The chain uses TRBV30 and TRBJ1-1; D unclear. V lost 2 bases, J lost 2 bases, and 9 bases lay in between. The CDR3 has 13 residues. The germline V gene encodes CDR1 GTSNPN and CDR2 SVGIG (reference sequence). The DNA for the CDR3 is TGTGCCTGGAGTTTCGGGGTTAACACTGAAGCTTTCTTT. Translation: CAWSFGVNTEAFF.

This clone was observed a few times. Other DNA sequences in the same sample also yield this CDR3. The CDR3 here is CASSLNYGYTF. CDR3 DNA sequence: TGTGCCAGCAGCTTAAACTATGGCTACACCTTC. This chain links TRBV5-4 with TRBJ1-2; no reliable D call. This CDR3 spans 11 amino acids. V gave up 2 bases and J gave up 2 bases, with 1 base separating them. Per the germline V gene, CDR1 is SGHNT and CDR2 is YYREEE (reference sequence).

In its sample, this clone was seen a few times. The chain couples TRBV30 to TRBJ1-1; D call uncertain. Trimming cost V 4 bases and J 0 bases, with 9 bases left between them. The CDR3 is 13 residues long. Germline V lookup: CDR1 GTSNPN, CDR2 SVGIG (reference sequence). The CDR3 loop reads CAWIRTVNTEAFF. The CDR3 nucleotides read TGTGCCTGGATCCGGACGGTGAACACTGAAGCTTTCTTT.

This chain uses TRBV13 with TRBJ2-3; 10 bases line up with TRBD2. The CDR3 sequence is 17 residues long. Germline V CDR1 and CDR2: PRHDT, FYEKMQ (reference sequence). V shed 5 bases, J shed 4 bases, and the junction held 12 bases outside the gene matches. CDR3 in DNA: TGTGCCAGCAGCGCCTTCTCAGCGGGGGGGCCAGCAGATACGCAGTATTTT. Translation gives CASSAFSAGGPADTQYF. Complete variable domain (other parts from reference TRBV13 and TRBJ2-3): AAGVIQSPRHLIKEKRETATLKCYPIPRHDTVYWYQQGPGQDPQFLISFYEKMQSDKGSIPDRFSAQQFSDYHSELNMSSLELGDSALYFCASSAFSAGGPADTQYFGPGTRLTVL.

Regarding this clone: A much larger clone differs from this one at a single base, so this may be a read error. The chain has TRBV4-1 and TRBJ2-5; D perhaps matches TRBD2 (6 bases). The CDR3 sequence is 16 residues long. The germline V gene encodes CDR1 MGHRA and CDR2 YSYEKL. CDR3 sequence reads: CARSPGSTIKQETQYF. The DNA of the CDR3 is TGCGCCCGCAGCCCCGGGAGCACCATCAAACAAGAGACCCAGTACTTC.

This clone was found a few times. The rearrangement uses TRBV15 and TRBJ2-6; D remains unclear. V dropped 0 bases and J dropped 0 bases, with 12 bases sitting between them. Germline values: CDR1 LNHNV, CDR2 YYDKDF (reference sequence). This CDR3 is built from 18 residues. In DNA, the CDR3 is TGTGCCACCAGCAGAGATCCCAGAACAAGCTCTGGGGCCAACGTCCTGACTTTC. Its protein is CATSRDPRTSSGANVLTF. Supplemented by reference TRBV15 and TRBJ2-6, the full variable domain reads DAMVIQNPRYQVTQFGKPVTLSCSQTLNHNVMYWYQQKSSQAPKLLFHYYDKDFNNEADTPDNFQSRRPNTSFCFLDIRSPGLGDTAMYLCATSRDPRTSSGANVLTFGAGSRLTVL.

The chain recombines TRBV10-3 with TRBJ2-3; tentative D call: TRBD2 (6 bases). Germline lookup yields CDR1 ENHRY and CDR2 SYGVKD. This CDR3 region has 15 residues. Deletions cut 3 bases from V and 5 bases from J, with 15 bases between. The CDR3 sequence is CAISEYTGGEDTQYF. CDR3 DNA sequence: TGTGCCATCAGTGAATATACAGGAGGGGAAGATACGCAGTATTTT.

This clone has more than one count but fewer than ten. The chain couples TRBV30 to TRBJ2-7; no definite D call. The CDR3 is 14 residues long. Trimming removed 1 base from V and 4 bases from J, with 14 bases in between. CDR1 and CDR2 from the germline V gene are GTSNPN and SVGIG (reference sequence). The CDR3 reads CAWSGNSYTYEQYF. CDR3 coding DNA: TGTGCCTGGAGTGGTAACAGCTATACGTACGAGCAGTACTTC.